This T cell receptor beta chain comes out of a study of blood T cell repertoires in COVID-19. On the study more broadly: T cells, B-cell-depleted T cells, or PBMCs provided the cDNA or gDNA that served as material.

The CDR3 spans 19 residues. Trimming at V came to 4 bases and at J to 7 bases, leaving 22 bases not matched to a gene. Germline lookup yields CDR1 SGHTA and CDR2 FQGNSA. Original processing notes: Reference gene primer amplification yielded estimated nucleated cell counts. Measured with immunoSEQ multiplex PCR; TCRdb has only the in-frame clones, and not every one. V, J and clone size were drawn from that table, and D and trimming were deduced from the DNA. The table shows roughly 100,000 clones, with about 76% occurring only once. Source material: peripheral blood. This receptor was identified in a woman aged 80 or older with acute or convalescent COVID-19. The chain couples TRBV7-2 to TRBJ2-3; 8 bases fit TRBD2. CDR3 nucleotides: TGTGCCAGCAGCTACCAACCCCCGGGACTAGGGAGGGGCCCCCATACGCAGTATTTT. It is translated as CASSYQPPGLGRGPHTQYF. The variable domain in full, completed from reference TRBV7-2 and TRBJ2-3, reads GAGVSQSPSNKVTEKGKDVELRCDPISGHTALYWYRQSLGQGLEFLIYFQGNSAPDKSGLPSDRFSAERTGGSVSTLTIQRTQQEDSAVYLCASSYQPPGLGRGPHTQYFGPGTRLTVL.